The TCR beta chain described here comes from a study of T cell changes during pregnancy in multiple sclerosis (dated by TCRdb to the late 2010s). Notes on the research overall: Changes in the T cell repertoire over the course of pregnancy were examined in this study in women with multiple sclerosis.

Inclusive of the bounding cysteine and phenylalanine, the CDR3 is 13 residues long. Of all the DNA, just the CDR3 is kept, 39 bases in frame from base 1. From a lookup of the germline V gene (reference sequence), CDR1 and CDR2 are MNHEY and SMNVEV. Trimming takes 4 bases from V and 6 bases from J, and the germline ends sit 13 bases apart. The library was obtained by the immunoSEQ multiplex PCR assay. Not all clones reach the TCRdb copy of this immuneACCESS table, which keeps in-frame sequences only. Checked studies attribute under half of the gap to unresolved V genes and leave the rest unexplained. Across this sample there are about 17,000 clones, with 88% seen only once. Over 9.5% of the sample goes to the ten largest clones. This clone was seen a single time. The antigen this receptor binds is unknown. Base qualities are not provided; no much larger clone lies one nucleotide away.

The rearranged chain carries TRBV27 and TRBJ2-7; the D gene is possibly TRBD2, with 5 bases matching. This TCR was sampled from a female donor in good health, enrolled as a control in a pregnancy study. The sequencing used CD8+ T cells from peripheral blood mononuclear cells, collected after pregnancy. The DNA sequence is as follows: TGTGCCAGCAGTTCCGCCGAGGGTGGCGAGCAGTACTTC. The resulting protein is CASSSAEGGEQYF.